This TCR beta chain was captured by sequencing in a study of blood T cell repertoires in COVID-19. The data were produced by immunoSEQ multiplex PCR, yet TCRdb's version contains in-frame clones alone and is incomplete. The sample holds around 200,000 clones, less than 90% seen once. The length of the CDR3 is 10 residues. Germline assignment: CDR1 LNHDA and CDR2 SQIVND (reference sequence). The chain joins TRBV19 to TRBJ1-1; D is undetermined. Source material: peripheral blood. The TCR sequence derives from a man aged 35 to 55 with acute or convalescent COVID-19. The CDR3 nucleotides read TGTGCTGGCGGGGAGACTGAAGCTTTCTTT. Protein: CAGGETEAFF.